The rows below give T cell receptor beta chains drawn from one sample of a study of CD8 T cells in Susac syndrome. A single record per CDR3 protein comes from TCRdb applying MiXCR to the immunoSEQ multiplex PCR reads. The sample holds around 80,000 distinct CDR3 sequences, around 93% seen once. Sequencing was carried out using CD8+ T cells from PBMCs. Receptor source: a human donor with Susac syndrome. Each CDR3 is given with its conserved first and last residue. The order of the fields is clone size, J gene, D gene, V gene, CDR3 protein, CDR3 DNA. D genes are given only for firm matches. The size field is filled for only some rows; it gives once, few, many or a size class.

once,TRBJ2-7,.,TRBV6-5,CASSSQSILQGDYEQYF,TGTGCCAGCAGTTCACAATCTATCTTGCAGGGAGACTACGAGCAGTACTTC
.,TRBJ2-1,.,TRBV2,CASSESRDGHNEQFF,TGTGCCAGCAGTGAATCCCGGGACGGCCACAATGAGCAGTTCTTC
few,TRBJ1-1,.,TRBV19,CASSIPGGNTEAFF,TGTGCCAGTAGTATTCCTGGAGGGAACACTGAAGCTTTCTTT
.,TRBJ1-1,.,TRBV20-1,CSARDTGAGPPAFF,TGCAGTGCTAGAGATACTGGGGCAGGCCCCCCAGCTTTCTTT
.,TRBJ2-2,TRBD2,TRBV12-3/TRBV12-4,CASSFSGGEIGELFF,TGTGCCAGCAGTTTTAGCGGGGGGGAGATCGGGGAGCTGTTTTTT
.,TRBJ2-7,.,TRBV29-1,CSVGGTPSYEQYF,TGCAGCGTTGGGGGGACACCCTCCTACGAGCAGTACTTC
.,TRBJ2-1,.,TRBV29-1,CSVCTTTSYNEQFF,TGCAGCGTTTGCACCACGACCTCCTACAATGAGCAGTTCTTC
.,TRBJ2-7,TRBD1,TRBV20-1,CSAFFTGQGIVYEQYF,TGCAGTGCTTTCTTTACGGGACAGGGAATAGTATACGAGCAGTACTTC
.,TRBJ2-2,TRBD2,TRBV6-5,CASSYSTSGRSGELFF,TGTGCCAGCAGTTACTCGACTAGCGGGAGAAGCGGGGAGCTGTTTTTT
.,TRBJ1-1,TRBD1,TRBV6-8,CASSGIPGQENTEAFF,TGTGCCAGCAGTGGGATTCCGGGACAGGAGAACACTGAAGCTTTCTTT
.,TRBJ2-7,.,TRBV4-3,CASSQDVGAYEQYF,TGCGCCAGCAGCCAAGATGTAGGGGCGTACGAGCAGTACTTC
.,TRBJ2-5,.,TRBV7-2,CASSLGGPETQYF,TGTGCCAGCAGCTTAGGGGGGCCCGAGACCCAGTACTTC
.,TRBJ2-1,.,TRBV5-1,CASSLVPTSNYNEQFF,TGCGCCAGCAGCTTGGTCCCCACTAGCAATTACAATGAGCAGTTCTTC
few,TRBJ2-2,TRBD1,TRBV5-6,CASSPGTGYTGELFF,TGTGCCAGCAGCCCCGGGACAGGCTACACCGGGGAGCTGTTTTTT
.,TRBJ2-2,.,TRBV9,CASSVLTNTGELFF,TGTGCCAGCAGCGTCCTCACGAACACCGGGGAGCTGTTTTTT
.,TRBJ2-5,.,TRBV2,CASRGALIPETQYF,TGTGCCAGCAGGGGAGCCCTTATCCCGGAGACCCAGTACTTC
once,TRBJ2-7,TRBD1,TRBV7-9,CASSYTGQGDYEQYF,TGTGCCAGCAGCTATACGGGACAGGGAGACTACGAGCAGTACTTC
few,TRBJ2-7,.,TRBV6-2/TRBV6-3,CASVSGPDKYEQYF,TGTGCCAGCGTTTCTGGGCCCGACAAATACGAGCAGTACTTC
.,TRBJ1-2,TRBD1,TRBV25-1,CASSPSFTGEGGRYGYTF,TGTGCCAGCAGTCCTTCTTTTACAGGGGAAGGAGGTCGCTATGGCTACACCTTC
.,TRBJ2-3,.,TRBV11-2,CASSRAGTRTDTQYF,TGTGCCAGCAGCCGGGCGGGCACCCGTACAGATACGCAGTATTTT
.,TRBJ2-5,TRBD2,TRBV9,CASSASRGGQETQYF,TGTGCCAGCAGCGCCTCCCGGGGGGGCCAAGAGACCCAGTACTTC
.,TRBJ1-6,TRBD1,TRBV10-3,CAISASTGGGNSPLHF,TGTGCCATCAGTGCGTCTACAGGGGGCGGTAATTCACCCCTCCACTTT
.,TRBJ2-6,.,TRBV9,CASSVEAALSGANVLTF,TGTGCCAGCAGCGTAGAGGCAGCCTTATCTGGGGCCAACGTCCTGACTTTC
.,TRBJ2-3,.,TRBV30,CAWEGPSALYTDTQYF,TGTGCCTGGGAAGGACCGAGCGCCCTATACACAGATACGCAGTATTTT
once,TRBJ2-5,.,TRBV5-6,CASSSLDRTETQYF,TGTGCCAGCAGCTCGTTGGACCGGACGGAGACCCAGTACTTC
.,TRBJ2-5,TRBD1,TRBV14,CASSRTGAAETQYF,TGTGCCAGCAGCAGGACAGGGGCGGCAGAGACCCAGTACTTC
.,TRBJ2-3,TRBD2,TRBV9,CASSGPPTSGDTQYF,TGTGCCAGCAGCGGCCCCCCGACTAGCGGGGATACGCAGTATTTT
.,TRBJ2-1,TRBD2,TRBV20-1,CSARDHNHGGTSGSSYNEQFF,TGCAGTGCTAGAGATCATAACCATGGGGGGACTAGCGGGAGCTCCTACAATGAGCAGTTCTTC
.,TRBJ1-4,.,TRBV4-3,CASSQDVRTFATNEKLFF,TGCGCCAGCAGCCAAGATGTGAGGACTTTTGCAACTAATGAAAAACTGTTTTTT
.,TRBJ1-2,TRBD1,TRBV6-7,CASSYAHRGPRYGYTF,TGTGCCAGCAGTTACGCACACAGGGGGCCTAGATATGGCTACACCTTC
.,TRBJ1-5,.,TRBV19,CASSETGPSNQPQHF,TGTGCCAGTAGTGAGACAGGTCCAAGCAATCAGCCCCAGCATTTT
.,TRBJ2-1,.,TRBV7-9,CASSTYSGKTYNEQFF,TGTGCCAGCAGCACCTATTCGGGGAAAACCTACAATGAGCAGTTCTTC
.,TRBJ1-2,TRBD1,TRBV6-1,CASSGRDRRSNYGYTF,TGTGCCAGCAGTGGAAGGGACAGAAGATCTAACTATGGCTACACCTTC
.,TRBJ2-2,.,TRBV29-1,CSISARRAGELFF,TGCAGCATAAGTGCCCGGAGGGCCGGGGAGCTGTTTTTT
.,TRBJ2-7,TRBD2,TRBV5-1,CASSLAGGTLAYEQYF,TGCGCCAGCAGCTTGGCCGGGGGGACCCTCGCCTACGAGCAGTACTTC
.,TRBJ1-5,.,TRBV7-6,CASSLGFVSPQHF,TGTGCCAGCAGCTTAGGGTTTGTCTCGCCCCAGCATTTT
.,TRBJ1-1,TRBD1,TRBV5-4,CASSLNRGSHEAFF,TGTGCCAGCAGCTTGAACAGGGGAAGCCATGAAGCTTTCTTT
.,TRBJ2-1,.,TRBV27,CASRPGRIYNEQFF,TGTGCCAGCAGACCTGGACGGATTTACAATGAGCAGTTCTTC
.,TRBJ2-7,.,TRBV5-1,CASSLSGPGEQYF,TGCGCCAGCAGCTTATCAGGGCCAGGCGAGCAGTACTTC
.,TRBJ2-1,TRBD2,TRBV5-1,CASSFGSSGILSSYNEQFF,TGCGCCAGCAGCTTCGGGTCTAGCGGGATTTTAAGCTCCTACAATGAGCAGTTCTTC
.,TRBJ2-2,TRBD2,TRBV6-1,CASSLAGGRGTGELFF,TGTGCCAGCAGTCTAGCGGGAGGACGTGGCACCGGGGAGCTGTTTTTT
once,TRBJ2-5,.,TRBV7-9,CASSLSWSGRPQETQYF,TGTGCCAGCAGCTTAAGCTGGTCCGGCAGGCCTCAAGAGACCCAGTACTTC
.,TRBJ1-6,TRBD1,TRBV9,CASSVGPGQGASPLHF,TGTGCCAGCAGCGTAGGACCGGGACAGGGGGCTTCACCCCTCCACTTT
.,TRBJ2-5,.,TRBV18,CASSPREHLMETQYF,TGTGCCAGCTCACCACGCGAGCATCTTATGGAGACCCAGTACTTC
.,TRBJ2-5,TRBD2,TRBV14,CASSQLSGGLETQYF,TGTGCCAGCAGCCAACTCAGCGGGGGGCTAGAGACCCAGTACTTC
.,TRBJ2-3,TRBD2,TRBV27,CASTQSGGSTDTQYF,TGTGCCAGCACCCAAAGCGGGGGCAGCACAGATACGCAGTATTTT
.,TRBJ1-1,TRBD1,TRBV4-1,CASSLNRGRTEAFF,TGCGCCAGCAGCCTTAACAGGGGGCGGACTGAAGCTTTCTTT
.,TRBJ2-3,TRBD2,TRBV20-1,CSAREGLAGLMSTDTQYF,TGCAGTGCTAGAGAGGGACTAGCGGGGCTTATGAGCACAGATACGCAGTATTTT
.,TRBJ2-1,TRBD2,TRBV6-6,CASAASGRRDEQFF,TGTGCCAGCGCGGCTAGCGGGAGGAGGGATGAGCAGTTCTTC
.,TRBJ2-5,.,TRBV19,CASSIKGGRTETQYF,TGTGCCAGTAGTATAAAGGGAGGTCGTACGGAGACCCAGTACTTC
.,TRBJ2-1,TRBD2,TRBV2,CASRVTGTSGGPFF,TGTGCCAGCAGAGTAACCGGGACTAGCGGAGGGCCGTTCTTC
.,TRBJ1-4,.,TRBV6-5,CASRVGGADEKLFF,TGTGCCAGCAGGGTCGGGGGGGCGGATGAAAAACTGTTTTTT
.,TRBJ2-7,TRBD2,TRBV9,CASSVEAGGPLDEQYF,TGTGCCAGCAGCGTAGAGGCGGGAGGGCCTTTGGACGAGCAGTACTTC
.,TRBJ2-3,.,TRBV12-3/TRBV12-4,CASGTRVTDTQYF,TGTGCCAGCGGGACTCGGGTCACAGATACGCAGTATTTT
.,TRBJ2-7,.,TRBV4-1,CASSQGAVDSSYEQYF,TGCGCCAGCAGCCAAGGAGCGGTGGACAGTTCCTACGAGCAGTACTTC